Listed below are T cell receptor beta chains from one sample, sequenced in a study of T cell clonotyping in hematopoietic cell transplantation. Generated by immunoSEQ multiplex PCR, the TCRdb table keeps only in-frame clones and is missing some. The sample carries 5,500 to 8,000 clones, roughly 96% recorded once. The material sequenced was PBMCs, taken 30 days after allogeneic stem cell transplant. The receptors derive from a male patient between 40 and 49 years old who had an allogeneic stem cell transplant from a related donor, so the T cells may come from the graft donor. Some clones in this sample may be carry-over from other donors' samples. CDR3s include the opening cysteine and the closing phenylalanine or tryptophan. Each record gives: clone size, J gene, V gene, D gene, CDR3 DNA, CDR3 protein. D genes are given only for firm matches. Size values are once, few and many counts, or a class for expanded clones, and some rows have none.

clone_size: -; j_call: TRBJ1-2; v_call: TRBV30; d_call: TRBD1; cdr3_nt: TGTGCCTGGAGTCCACAGGGGGCGTATGGCTACACCTTC; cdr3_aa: CAWSPQGAYGYTF
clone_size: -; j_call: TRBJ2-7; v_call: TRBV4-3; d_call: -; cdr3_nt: TGCGCCAGCAGCCAAGATAACGGGAGATTCTACGAGCAGTACTTC; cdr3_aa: CASSQDNGRFYEQYF
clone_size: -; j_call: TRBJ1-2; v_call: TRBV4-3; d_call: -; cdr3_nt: TGCGCCAGCAGCCAAGATCTCAAACCGGACTATGGCTACACCTTC; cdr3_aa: CASSQDLKPDYGYTF
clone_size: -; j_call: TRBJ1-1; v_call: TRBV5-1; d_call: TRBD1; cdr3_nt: TGCGCCAGCAGCTTGGGGCAGGGGGCTTTCGCGAACACTGAAGCTTTCTTT; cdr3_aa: CASSLGQGAFANTEAFF
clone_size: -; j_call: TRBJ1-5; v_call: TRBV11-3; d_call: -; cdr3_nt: TGTGCCAGCAGCGCGGGACTCCCCATATCCCAGCATTTT; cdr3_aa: CASSAGLPISQHF
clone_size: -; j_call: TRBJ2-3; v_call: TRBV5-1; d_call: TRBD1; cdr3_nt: TGCGCCAGCAGCCTCGACAGGGCTACAGATACGCAGTATTTT; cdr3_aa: CASSLDRATDTQYF
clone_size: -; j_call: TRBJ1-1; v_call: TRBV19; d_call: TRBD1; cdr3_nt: TGTGCCAGTAGTATAGGAGGGGGCTTCAGTAGGAACACTGAAGCTTTCTTT; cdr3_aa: CASSIGGGFSRNTEAFF
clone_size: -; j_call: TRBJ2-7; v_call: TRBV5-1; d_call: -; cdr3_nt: TGCGCCAGCAGCTTGGACCTACCAATTACAGGGACTGCGCTCTACGAGCAGTACTTC; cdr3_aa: CASSLDLPITGTALYEQYF
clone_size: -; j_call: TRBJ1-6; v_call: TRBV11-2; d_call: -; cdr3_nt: TGTGCCAGCAGCTCGGACCGTGGTGGACCCCTCCACTTT; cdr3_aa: CASSSDRGGPLHF
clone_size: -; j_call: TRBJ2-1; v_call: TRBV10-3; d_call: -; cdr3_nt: TGTGCCATCAGTGACGGCGGTGGAAATGAGCAGTTCTTC; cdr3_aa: CAISDGGGNEQFF
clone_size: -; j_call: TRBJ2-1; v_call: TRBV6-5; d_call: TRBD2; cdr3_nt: TGTGCCAGCAGTTACGGGGCGGGGGAAATCTACAATGAGCAGTTCTTC; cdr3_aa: CASSYGAGEIYNEQFF
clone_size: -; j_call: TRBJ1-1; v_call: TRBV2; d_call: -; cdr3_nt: TGTGCCAGCAGGGCCACCGGGACGGTGAACACTGAAGCTTTCTTT; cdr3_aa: CASRATGTVNTEAFF
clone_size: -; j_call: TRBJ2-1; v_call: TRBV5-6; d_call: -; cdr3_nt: TGTGCCAGCAGCTTGGGACCGAGCTCCTACAATGAGCAGTTCTTC; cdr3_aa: CASSLGPSSYNEQFF
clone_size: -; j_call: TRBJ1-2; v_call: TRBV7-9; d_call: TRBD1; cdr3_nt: TGTGCCAGCAGCCTCGGACAGGGAACCTTCTATGGCTACACCTTC; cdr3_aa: CASSLGQGTFYGYTF
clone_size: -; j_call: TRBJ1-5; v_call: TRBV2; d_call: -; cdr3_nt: TGTGCCAGCAGTTATAACAGGGACGGGGGATATAGCAATCAGCCCCAGCATTTT; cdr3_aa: CASSYNRDGGYSNQPQHF
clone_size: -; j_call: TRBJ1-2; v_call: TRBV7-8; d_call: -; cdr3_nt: TGTGCCAGCAGCTTAGAGGGGTCTGGCTACACCTTC; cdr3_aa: CASSLEGSGYTF
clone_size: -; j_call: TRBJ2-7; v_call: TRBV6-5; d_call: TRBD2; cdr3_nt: TGTGCCAGTGGACTAGCCGGGCTCTACGAGCAGTACTTC; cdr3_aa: CASGLAGLYEQYF
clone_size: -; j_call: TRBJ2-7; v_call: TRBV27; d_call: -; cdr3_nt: TGTGCCAGCAGTCCGACAGTCCCCTCTTACGAGCAGTACTTC; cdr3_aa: CASSPTVPSYEQYF
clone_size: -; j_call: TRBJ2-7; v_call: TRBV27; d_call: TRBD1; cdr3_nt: TGTGCCAGCAGACCCGACAGGGGCGGCAACGAGCAGTACTTC; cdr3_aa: CASRPDRGGNEQYF
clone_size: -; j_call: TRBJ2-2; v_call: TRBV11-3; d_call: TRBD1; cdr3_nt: TGTGCCAGCAGCCTGGACAGGGCCGGGGAGCTGTTTTTT; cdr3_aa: CASSLDRAGELFF
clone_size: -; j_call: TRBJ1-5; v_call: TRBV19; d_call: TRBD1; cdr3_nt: TGTGCCAGTACCCGGACAGGCCGCAGCAATCAGCCCCAGCATTTT; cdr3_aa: CASTRTGRSNQPQHF
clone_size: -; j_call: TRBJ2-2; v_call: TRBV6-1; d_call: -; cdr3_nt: TGTGCCAGCAGTTCTCCCAACACCGGGGAGCTGTTTTTT; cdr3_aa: CASSSPNTGELFF
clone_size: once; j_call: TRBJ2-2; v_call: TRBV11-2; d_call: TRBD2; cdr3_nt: TGTGCCAGCAGCTGGGGGGGACTTATGAACACCGGGGAGCTGTTTTTT; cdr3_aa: CASSWGGLMNTGELFF
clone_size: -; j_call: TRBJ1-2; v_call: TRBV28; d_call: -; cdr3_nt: TGTGCCAGCAGTTTGGCCCTTCTCTATGGCTACACCTTC; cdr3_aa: CASSLALLYGYTF
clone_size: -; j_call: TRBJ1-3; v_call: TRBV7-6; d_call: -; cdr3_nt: TGTGCCAGCAGCTCCGCCACCGTATCTGGAAACACCATATATTTT; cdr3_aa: CASSSATVSGNTIYF
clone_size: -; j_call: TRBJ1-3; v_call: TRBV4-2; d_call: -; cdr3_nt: TGTGCCAGCAGCCAAGAGCCGGGGGCGCCTGGAAACACCATATATTTT; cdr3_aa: CASSQEPGAPGNTIYF
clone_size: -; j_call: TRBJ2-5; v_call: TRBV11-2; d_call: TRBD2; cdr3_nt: TGTGCCAGCAGCTCCCAAAACCTGGGGGGGGTCCAAGAGACCCAGTACTTC; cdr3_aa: CASSSQNLGGVQETQYF
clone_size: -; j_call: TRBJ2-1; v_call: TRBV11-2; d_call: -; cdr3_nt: TGTGCCAGCAGCCACCTCGTGGGGGAGCTCGGCTACAATGAGCAGTTCTTC; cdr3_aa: CASSHLVGELGYNEQFF
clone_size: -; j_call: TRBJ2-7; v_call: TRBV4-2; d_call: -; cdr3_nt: TGTGCCAGCAGCCAAGGAGAGGGGGGGTCCTACGAGCAGTACTTC; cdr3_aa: CASSQGEGGSYEQYF
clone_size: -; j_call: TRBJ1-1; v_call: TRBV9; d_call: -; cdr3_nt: TGTGCCAGCAGTGTAGAACAGGTTAACACTGAAGCTTTCTTT; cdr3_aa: CASSVEQVNTEAFF
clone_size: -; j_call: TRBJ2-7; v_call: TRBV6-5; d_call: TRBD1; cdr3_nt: TGTGCCAGCAGCCTCCGGGACAGGGGTGTCTACGAGCAGTACTTC; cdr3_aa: CASSLRDRGVYEQYF
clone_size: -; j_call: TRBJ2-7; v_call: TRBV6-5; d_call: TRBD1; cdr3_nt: TGTGCCAGCAGCCCGGGACAGGGAAGGCAGTACTTC; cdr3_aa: CASSPGQGRQYF
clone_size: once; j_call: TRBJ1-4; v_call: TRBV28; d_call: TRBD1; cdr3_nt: TGTGTCAGCAGTTCTGACAGGGGGGCTGAAAAACTGTTTTTT; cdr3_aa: CVSSSDRGAEKLFF
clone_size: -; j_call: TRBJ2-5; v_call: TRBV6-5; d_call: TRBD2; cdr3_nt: TGTGCCAGCAGTTACGGAGCGGGGGACCAAGAGACCCAGTACTTC; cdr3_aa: CASSYGAGDQETQYF
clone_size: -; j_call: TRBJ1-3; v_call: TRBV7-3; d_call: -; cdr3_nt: TGTGCCAGCAGCGTAACTGGAGGGGCCGGAAACACCATATATTTT; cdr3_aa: CASSVTGGAGNTIYF
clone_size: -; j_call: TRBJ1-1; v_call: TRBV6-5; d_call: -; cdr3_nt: TGTGCCAGCAGCGCCCGGGACGGAATAAACACTGAAGCTTTCTTT; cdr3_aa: CASSARDGINTEAFF
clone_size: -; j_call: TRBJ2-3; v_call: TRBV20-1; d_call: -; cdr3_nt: TGCAGTGCTTCCACAGATACGCAGTATTTT; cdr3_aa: CSASTDTQYF
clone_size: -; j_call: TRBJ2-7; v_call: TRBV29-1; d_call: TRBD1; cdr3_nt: TGCAGCGTTACCTGGACAGGGGCCTACGAGCAGTACTTC; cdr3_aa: CSVTWTGAYEQYF
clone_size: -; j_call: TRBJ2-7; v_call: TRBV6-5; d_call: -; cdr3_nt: TGTGCCAGCAGTTACTCAAGGGGAAGGGGCTACGAGCAGTACTTC; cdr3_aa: CASSYSRGRGYEQYF
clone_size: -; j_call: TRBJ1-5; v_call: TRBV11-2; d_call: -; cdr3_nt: TGTGCCAGCAGCTTTTCGGTCGATCAGCCCCAGCATTTT; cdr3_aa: CASSFSVDQPQHF
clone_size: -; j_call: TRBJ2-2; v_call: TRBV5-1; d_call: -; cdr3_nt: TGCGCCAGCAGCTTATTTCCTGGCAGCTCGAACACCGGGGAGCTGTTTTTT; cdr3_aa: CASSLFPGSSNTGELFF
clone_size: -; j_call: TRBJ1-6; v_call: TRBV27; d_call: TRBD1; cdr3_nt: TGTGCCAGCAGTTTATCGTCCGGGACAGCTAATTCACCCCTCCACTTT; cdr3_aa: CASSLSSGTANSPLHF
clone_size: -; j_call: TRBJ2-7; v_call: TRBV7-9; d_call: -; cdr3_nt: TGTGCCAGCAGCTTTGAAGGTGAGCAGTACTTC; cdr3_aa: CASSFEGEQYF
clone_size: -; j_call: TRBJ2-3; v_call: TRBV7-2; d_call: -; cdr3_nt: TGTGCCAGCAGCTCGGGTCGGAGCACAGATACGCAGTATTTT; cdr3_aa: CASSSGRSTDTQYF
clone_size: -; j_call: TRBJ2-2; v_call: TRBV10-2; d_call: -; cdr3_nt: TGCGCCAGCAGAGAGGGGCTGACGGGATTAACCGGGGAGCTGTTTTTT; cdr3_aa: CASREGLTGLTGELFF
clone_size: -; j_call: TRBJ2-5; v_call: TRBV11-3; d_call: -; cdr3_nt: TGTGCCAGCAGCCCCCGGGGCGGGGTAAGAGGGGAGACCCAGTACTTC; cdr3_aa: CASSPRGGVRGETQYF
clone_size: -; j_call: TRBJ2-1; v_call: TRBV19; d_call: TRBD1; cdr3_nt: TGTGCCAGTAGCCGGGACAGGCAGAGCAATGAGCAGTTCTTC; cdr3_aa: CASSRDRQSNEQFF
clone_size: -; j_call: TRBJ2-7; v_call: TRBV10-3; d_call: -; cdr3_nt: TGTGCCATCAGTGATGTGTTGGGGTTTGAAGAGCAGTACTTC; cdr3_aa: CAISDVLGFEEQYF
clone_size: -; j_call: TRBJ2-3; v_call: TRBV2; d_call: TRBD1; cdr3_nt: TGTGCCAGCTCTCGGGACAGGGGTCCGGCGGATACGCAGTATTTT; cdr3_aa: CASSRDRGPADTQYF
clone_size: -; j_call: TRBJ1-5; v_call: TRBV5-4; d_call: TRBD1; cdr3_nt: TGTGCCAGCAGCCCGGGACAGGGTGTGAATCAGCCCCAGCATTTT; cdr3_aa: CASSPGQGVNQPQHF
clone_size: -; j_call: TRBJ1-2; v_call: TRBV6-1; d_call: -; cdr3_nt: TGTGCCAGCAGTGATGGGACCGGATGGGGGGAGGCTAACTATGGCTACACCTTC; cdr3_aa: CASSDGTGWGEANYGYTF
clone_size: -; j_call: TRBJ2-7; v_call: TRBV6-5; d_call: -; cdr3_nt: TGTGCCAGCAGTTACGGGGCGACTGCAGACGAGCAGTACTTC; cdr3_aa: CASSYGATADEQYF
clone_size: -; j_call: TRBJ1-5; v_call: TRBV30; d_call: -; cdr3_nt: TGTGCCTGGGATTCGAGAGGGGGTAGCAATCAGCCCCAGCATTTT; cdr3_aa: CAWDSRGGSNQPQHF
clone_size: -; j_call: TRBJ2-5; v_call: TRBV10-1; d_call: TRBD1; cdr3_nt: TGCGCCAGCAGTGTTGTGTCAGGGGGCAGGATAGAGACCCAGTACTTC; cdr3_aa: CASSVVSGGRIETQYF
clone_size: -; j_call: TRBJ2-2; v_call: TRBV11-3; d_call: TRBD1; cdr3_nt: TGTGCCAGCAGCGTAGGGGGCTGGGGGCACACCGGGGAGCTGTTTTTT; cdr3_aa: CASSVGGWGHTGELFF